A single sample is the source of the 27 T cell receptor beta chains below, sequenced in a study of shared clonotypes between healthy human individuals. Libraries were prepared by immunoSEQ multiplex PCR; TCRdb keeps only in-frame clonotypes and omits some of them. Among about 92,000 clones listed, around 68% were seen once. Sequenced: memory CD8+ T cells sorted from blood. Subset in this sample: CD45RO+ cells pooled with CCR7-negative TemRA cells. These receptors came from a man aged 30 to 39 in good health.

The chain has TRBV6-5 and TRBJ2-7; D ambiguous. Trimming removed 6 bases from V and 5 bases from J, with 17 bases in between. The CDR3 spans 14 residues. The V gene's germline CDR1 is MNHEY and CDR2 SVGAGI. The DNA for the CDR3 is TGTGCCAGCAGCTTATTAACGGGTGCAGACGAGCAGTACTTC. It translates to CASSLLTGADEQYF.

CDR3 nucleotide sequence: TGTGCCAGCAGAGGGGCTTTAAGCTCCTACGAGCAGTACTTC. Its protein is CASRGALSSYEQYF. This sequence joins TRBV6-1 and TRBJ2-7; TRBD1 might be the D (5 bases). CDR1 is MNHNS, CDR2 SASEGT, per germline. V was clipped by 6 bases and J by 0 bases, with 12 bases between them. There are 14 residues in the CDR3.

The rearrangement joins TRBV6-5 to TRBJ2-5; D not certain. The CDR3 is made up of 11 amino acids. Trimming took off 2 bases at V and 4 bases at J, with 2 bases between the two ends. CDR1 is MNHEY and CDR2 is SVGAGI in the germline V gene. In DNA form, the CDR3 reads TGTGCCAGCAGTTACGGAGAGACCCAGTACTTC. Translating gives CASSYGETQYF.

V is TRBV25-1 and J is TRBJ1-5; a possible D gene is TRBD1 (5 bases). Germline assignment: CDR1 MGHDK and CDR2 SYGVNS. V dropped 2 bases and J dropped 0 bases, with 17 bases sitting between them. CDR3 length: 18 amino acids. CDR3 DNA: TGTGCCAGCAGTGAACGGACAATGGATCGTGATAGCAATCAGCCCCAGCATTTT. Its translation is CASSERTMDRDSNQPQHF. The full variable domain, with the rest looked up from reference TRBV25-1 and TRBJ1-5, is EADIYQTPRYLVIGTGKKITLECSQTMGHDKMYWYQQDPGMELHLIHYSYGVNSTEKGDLSSESTVSRIRTEHFPLTLESARPSHTSQYLCASSERTMDRDSNQPQHFGDGTRLSIL.

This sequence joins TRBV6-5 and TRBJ2-5, with D tentatively TRBD2 (5 bases). The V and J ends lost 6 bases and 2 bases respectively, with 16 bases between them. Germline V gene data show CDR1 as MNHEY and CDR2 as SVGAGI. This CDR3 is 15 amino acids long. The CDR3 nucleotides read TGTGCCAGCAGCGACATCAATGGACTGCAAGAGACCCAGTACTTC. It yields the protein CASSDINGLQETQYF.

CDR3 nucleotides: TGTGCCAGCTCTTCTACCTCGAATACGCAGTATTTT. The encoded protein is CASSSTSNTQYF. The chain has TRBV27 and TRBJ2-3; D is unresolved. V lost 8 bases, J lost 7 bases, and 13 bases lay in between. This CDR3 comprises 12 residues. From germline, CDR1 is MNHEY and CDR2 SMNVEV (reference sequence).

This clone was counted only a few times. This chain links TRBV29-1 with TRBJ1-2; unclear D gene. Trimming stripped 0 bases from V and 12 bases from J, with 20 bases between. CDR1 SQVTM and CDR2 ANQGSEA come from the germline V gene. The CDR3 length is 14 residues. As DNA, the CDR3 is TGCAGCGTTGAAGATCAAACGAGCCACGGCCCGGACACCTTC. Protein: CSVEDQTSHGPDTF.

Here the CDR3 DNA reads TGCAGTGCTAGTTACGAGACCCAGTACTTC. Amino acid sequence: CSASYETQYF. The chain links TRBV20-1 to TRBJ2-5; D is unresolved. CDR1 DFQATT and CDR2 SNEGSKA come from the germline V gene (reference sequence). The CDR3 has 10 residues. V lost 3 bases and J 5 bases, leaving 4 bases between the germline ends.

This clone has a count of ten or more. The chain carries TRBV27 and TRBJ1-2; 8 bases are a match to TRBD1. The CDR3 extends over 13 amino acids. CDR1 and CDR2 (germline): MNHEY, SMNVEV (reference sequence). V was clipped by 2 bases and J by 9 bases; unmatched bases: 5. The CDR3, as DNA: TGTGCCAGCAGTTTAGGAAGACAGGGGCGCTACACCTTC. Amino acid sequence: CASSLGRQGRYTF.

In this sample, this clone turned up many times. The gene calls are TRBV5-1 and TRBJ1-1; 9 bases match TRBD1. There are 14 residues in the CDR3. Germline values: CDR1 SGHRS, CDR2 YFSETQ. With V trimmed by 4 bases and J by 3 bases, 4 bases remained unmatched. The CDR3 DNA reads TGCGCCAGCAGCCCGGGACAGGGTTACACTGAAGCTTTCTTT. It translates to CASSPGQGYTEAFF. The full variable domain, completed using reference TRBV5-1 and TRBJ1-1, is KAGVTQTPRYLIKTRGQQVTLSCSPISGHRSVSWYQQTPGQGLQFLFEYFSETQRNKGNFPGRFSGRQFSNSRSEMNVSTLELGDSALYLCASSPGQGYTEAFFGQGTRLTVV.

The chain is built from TRBV6-1 and TRBJ1-2; 7 bases fit TRBD1. V was clipped by 4 bases and J by 6 bases; unmatched bases: 11. Germline CDR1 MNHNS, CDR2 SASEGT. The CDR3 has 15 amino acids. CDR3 sequence: CASSVGAGGGDGYTF. The CDR3 region has the DNA TGTGCCAGCAGTGTAGGGGCAGGGGGTGGAGATGGCTACACCTTC.

V is TRBV11-3 and J is TRBJ2-3; 8 bases align to TRBD2. V trimming: 1 base; J trimming: 5 bases; junction bases outside the gene matches: 5. Germline CDR1 and CDR2: SGHNT and YENEEA. This CDR3 comprises 15 residues. The CDR3 protein is CASSLGGSGRDTQYF. The CDR3, as DNA: TGTGCCAGCAGCTTAGGCGGAAGCGGGAGAGATACGCAGTATTTT.

The V gene is TRBV7-6, the J gene TRBJ2-3; D gene uncertain. Germline V gene lookup returns CDR1 SGHVS and CDR2 FNYEAQ. Deletions cut 4 bases from V and 2 bases from J, with 16 bases between. This CDR3 contains 16 residues. The chain's CDR3 is CASSYVNRRNTDTQYF. Written as DNA, the CDR3 is TGTGCCAGCAGCTACGTAAACCGCCGTAACACAGATACGCAGTATTTT.

The chain recombines TRBV4-2 with TRBJ2-6, with D possibly matching TRBD1 (5 bases). Germline V gene data show CDR1 as LGHNA and CDR2 as YNFKEQ. V was shortened by 5 bases and J by 0 bases, with 8 bases between the two germline ends. This CDR3 spans 15 amino acids. The CDR3: CASSSDSSGANVLTF. DNA of the CDR3: TGTGCCAGCAGCTCCGACAGCTCTGGGGCCAACGTCCTGACTTTC.

The V call is TRBV7-8, the J call TRBJ2-7; 7 bases line up with TRBD2. From germline, CDR1 is SGHVS and CDR2 FQNEAQ. V gave up 5 bases and J gave up 6 bases; unmatched junction bases: 13. The CDR3 runs 15 residues. CDR3: CASSPGAGSLPEQYF. CDR3 in DNA: TGTGCCAGCAGCCCAGGAGCGGGGTCCCTCCCCGAGCAGTACTTC. Full variable domain (outside the CDR3, taken from reference TRBV7-8 and TRBJ2-7): GAGVSQSPRYKVAKRGQDVALRCDPISGHVSLFWYQQALGQGPEFLTYFQNEAQLDKSGLPSDRFFAERPEGSVSTLKIQRTQQEDSAVYLCASSPGAGSLPEQYFGPGTRLTVT.

This clone was found once. The chain uses TRBV29-1 and TRBJ2-2; D is uncertain. The length of the CDR3 is 13 residues. Germline V gene lookup returns CDR1 SQVTM and CDR2 ANQGSEA. Deletions cut 1 base from V and 6 bases from J, with 9 bases between. The CDR3 DNA is TGCAGCGTTGAAGCGATGCGGTCCGGGGAGCTGTTTTTT. It translates to CSVEAMRSGELFF.

This clone came up a few times. With a much larger clone just one base away, this may be a read error. This chain uses TRBV7-3 with TRBJ2-2; TRBD1 aligns across 8 bases. Germline V gene data show CDR1 as SGHTA and CDR2 as FQGTGA. The CDR3 has 15 residues. CDR3 nucleotide sequence: TGTGCCAGCAGCCCGGACAGGGCGAACACCGAGGAGCTGTTTTTT. Encoded protein: CASSPDRANTEELFF.

V and J are TRBV6-5 and TRBJ2-3; D possibly corresponds to TRBD2 (6 bases). The CDR3 contains 14 residues. The germline CDR1 and CDR2 sequences are MNHEY and SVGAGI. V lost 5 bases and J lost 1, with 10 bases in between. Here the CDR3 reads CASSGTLGTDTQYF. The CDR3 DNA is TGTGCCAGCAGTGGGACTTTGGGCACAGATACGCAGTATTTT.

The chain joins TRBV19 to TRBJ1-1, with D tentatively TRBD1 (6 bases). V was clipped by 5 bases and J by 6 bases, with 10 bases between them. Germline V gene lookup returns CDR1 LNHDA and CDR2 SQIVND (reference sequence). This CDR3 has 12 amino acids. The DNA for the CDR3 is TGTGCCAGTAGTCCAGGGGTTTCTGAAGCTTTCTTT. This translates into CASSPGVSEAFF.

This clone was picked up a small number of times. The junction and the germline gene differ at one end; a read error may be behind it. The chain has TRBV25-1 and TRBJ2-1; no firm D call. The V gene's germline CDR1 is MGHDK and CDR2 SYGVNS. This CDR3 region has 12 residues. The CDR3 spells CASSELGGEQFF. The CDR3 nucleotides read TGTGCCAGCAGCGAATTAGGTGGTGAGCAGTTCTTC. The full variable domain, its missing parts supplied by reference TRBV25-1 and TRBJ2-1, is EADIYQTPRYLVIGTGKKITLECSQTMGHDKMYWYQQDPGMELHLIHYSYGVNSTEKGDLSSESTVSRIRTEHFPLTLESARPSHTSQYLCASSELGGEQFFGPGTRLTVL.

This clone was counted at least ten times. The V gene is TRBV10-2, the J gene TRBJ2-5; 9 bases map to TRBD2. The CDR3 is 15 residues long. Germline values: CDR1 WSHSY, CDR2 SAAADI. Trimming took 3 bases from V and 7 from J; bases not matched to a gene: 9. Here the CDR3 reads CASSDKPSGVSTQYF. The DNA of the CDR3 is TGCGCCAGCAGTGATAAGCCTAGCGGGGTATCGACCCAGTACTTC.

V is TRBV6-1 and J is TRBJ2-2; no clear D. With 2 bases removed from V and 7 bases from J, the gap between germline ends came to 11 bases. The V gene's germline CDR1 is MNHNS and CDR2 SASEGT. CDR3 length equals 14 residues. The CDR3 reads CASSEFGSGGELFF. The DNA for the CDR3 is TGTGCCAGCAGTGAATTCGGATCAGGCGGGGAGCTGTTTTTT.

The rearrangement joins TRBV15 to TRBJ2-3; 10 nucleotides match TRBD2. This CDR3 has 15 residues. CDR1 and CDR2 from the germline V gene are LNHNV and YYDKDF (reference sequence). Trimming cost V 2 bases and J 5 bases; bases outside gene matches: 4. The CDR3 bases are TGTGCCACCAGCAGACTAGCGGGAGTCAGAGATACGCAGTATTTT. Translation: CATSRLAGVRDTQYF.

The chain is built from TRBV2 and TRBJ2-1; 9 nucleotides agree with TRBD2. The CDR3 extends over 16 amino acids. After removal of 10 bases from V and 1 base from J, the junction contained 11 bases not matched to a gene. In germline, CDR1 is SNHLY, CDR2 FYNNEI. The CDR3 nucleotides are TGTGCCACCAAGGGGGGGACTAGCCTATCCTACAATGAGCAGTTCTTC. Its translation: CATKGGTSLSYNEQFF.

CDR3 bases: TGTGCCAGCAGCTGGGCCGAGGTTAATTCCGGGGAGACCCAGTACTTC. It is translated as CASSWAEVNSGETQYF. The chain joins TRBV5-4 to TRBJ2-5; D remains ambiguous. CDR1 and CDR2 from the germline V gene are SGHNT and YYREEE (reference sequence). The CDR3 sequence is 16 residues long. Deletions cut 3 bases from V and 5 bases from J, with 20 bases between.

This CDR3 reads CASSYAENTGELFF. For the CDR3, the DNA is TGTGCCAGCAGTTACGCTGAGAACACCGGGGAGCTGTTTTTT. The chain recombines TRBV6-5 with TRBJ2-2; D not certain. The germline V gene has CDR1 MNHEY and CDR2 SVGAGI. V gave up 2 bases and J gave up 1 base, with 5 bases separating them. The CDR3 has 14 amino acids.

CDR3 residues: CASSVERVSDTQYF. CDR3 nucleotide sequence: TGTGCCAGCAGCGTAGAAAGGGTCTCCGATACGCAGTATTTT. The V gene is TRBV9, the J gene TRBJ2-3; D ambiguous. Germline-derived CDR1 and CDR2 are SGDLS and YYNGEE. The CDR3 is made up of 14 amino acids. V dropped 0 bases and J dropped 6 bases, with 11 bases sitting between them. Drawing the rest from reference TRBV9 and TRBJ2-3, the complete variable domain is DSGVTQTPKHLITATGQRVTLRCSPRSGDLSVYWYQQSLDQGLQFLIQYYNGEERAKGNILERFSAQQFPDLHSELNLSSLELGDSALYFCASSVERVSDTQYFGPGTRLTVL.